Each of the 10 T cell receptor beta chains below was sequenced from the same sample in a study of molecular identifiers for immune sequencing clone quantification. TCRdb re-derived calls from the PCR reads in MiXCR, one entry per CDR3 protein. The sample includes just under 650,000 distinct CDR3 sequences, 20% seen only once; the top ten take roughly 0.9%. The sample comprised naive CD8+ T cells from blood, with Jurkat cell RNA spiked in. Subset of the sample: FACS-sorted CD8+CD4-CCR7+CD45RA+ naive T cells. These receptors were taken from a human donor in good health. Some libraries in this study had Jurkat cell RNA spiked in.

A word on this clonotype: The junction shows a germline mismatch at one end, possibly a read error. This chain joins TRBV12-3 or TRBV12-4 and TRBJ1-1; weak D call: TRBD1 (5 bases). The CDR3 totals 14 residues. The CDR3 DNA reads as TGTGCCAGCAGCTTAAACCTGGGGGTCACTGAAGCTCTCTTT. It codes for CASSLNLGVTEALF.

This clonotype was picked up many times. The rearrangement uses TRBV7-9 and TRBJ1-5; D possibly corresponds to TRBD1 (5 bases). Germline values: CDR1 SEHNR, CDR2 FQNEAQ (reference sequence). The CDR3 totals 15 residues. V lost 5 bases, J lost 5 bases, and 16 bases lay in between. Here the CDR3 DNA reads TGTGCCAGCAGCCCAGGCCAGGGTATCCATCAGCCCCAGCATTTT. Amino acids: CASSPGQGIHQPQHF.

The rearrangement uses TRBV23-1 and TRBJ1-5; the D is unclear. TRBV23-1 belongs to the ORF category, with a function that is uncertain. CDR3 length: 15 residues. The ends were cut back, 3 bases at V and 7 bases at J, with 16 bases in the middle. CDR3 nucleotide sequence: TGCGCCAGCAGTCATTCCCCCCCAAATCCCCAGCCCCAGCATTTT. It specifies CASSHSPPNPQPQHF.

Note on this clonotype: This may arise from a read error, as a much more abundant clone is one base away. The chain employs TRBV5-3 and TRBJ2-3; either TRBD1 or TRBD2 may fit D (6 bases each). TRBV5-3 is an ORF; its function is uncertain. This CDR3 has 14 residues. The CDR3 is CASSQIGGTDAQYF. For the CDR3, the DNA is TGTGCCAGCAGCCAAATCGGGGGCACAGATGCGCAGTATTTT.

This clonotype was counted many times. The genes are TRBV7-8 and TRBJ2-3; D is unresolved. The CDR3 spans 14 residues. Trimming stripped 5 bases from V and 5 bases from J, with 14 bases between. The V gene's germline CDR1 is SGHVS and CDR2 FQNEAQ. The CDR3, as DNA: TGTGCCAGCAGCCCCCCGGCAGCCCTAGATACGCAGTATTTT. Protein sequence: CASSPPAALDTQYF.

Regarding this clonotype: A much larger clonotype is one base distant, so this may be a read error. The chain employs TRBV4-3 and TRBJ2-4; 12 positions agree with TRBD2. Per germline, CDR1 LGHNA and CDR2 YSLEER. The CDR3 runs 17 residues. The CDR3 nucleotides read TGCGCCGGCAGCCAAGATTGGGGGACTAGCGGGAAAAACATTCAGTACTTC. This encodes CAGSQDWGTSGKNIQYF.

This rearrangement joins TRBV20-1 to TRBJ2-1; TRBD2 aligns across 7 bases. V was clipped by 8 bases and J by 0 bases; unmatched bases: 7. Germline CDR1 DFQATT, CDR2 SNEGSKA (reference sequence). The CDR3 sequence is 14 residues long. The CDR3 sequence: CSQKRDYSYNEQFF. In nucleotides, the CDR3 is TGCAGTCAAAAAAGGGACTACTCCTACAATGAGCAGTTCTTC.

A word on this clonotype: A much larger clone differs by one base, so this may be a read error. The J gene is TRBJ1-1, the V gene TRBV6-2 or TRBV6-3; no reliable D call. The germline V gene has CDR1 MNHEY and CDR2 SVGEGT. The CDR3 spans 12 residues. In DNA form, the CDR3 reads TGTGCCGGCAGTCCGCGGGCCACTGAAGCTTTCTTT. Amino acid sequence: CAGSPRATEAFF.

This clonotype occurred many times. This chain links TRBV29-1 with TRBJ2-1; 10 bases line up with TRBD2. J lost 13 bases, V lost 2 bases, and 5 bases had no gene match. The germline gives CDR1 SQVTM, CDR2 ANQGSEA. The length of the CDR3 is 12 residues. This CDR3 reads CSVEPTSGDQFF. Here the CDR3 DNA reads TGCAGCGTTGAACCAACTAGCGGGGATCAGTTCTTC.

This clonotype has ten or more counts. This sequence joins TRBV5-1 and TRBJ2-5; TRBD1 aligns across 9 bases. CDR3 length equals 14 residues. Germline V gives CDR1 SGHRS, CDR2 YFSETQ. V dropped 2 bases and J dropped 3; count of bases not matched to a gene: 2. The CDR3 loop reads CASSFWTGEETQYF. CDR3 nucleotides: TGCGCCAGCAGCTTTTGGACAGGGGAAGAGACCCAGTACTTC.